This is a list of T cell receptor beta chains from one sample in a study of shared clonotypes between healthy human individuals. Some clones are missing from TCRdb's copy, which holds only in-frame ones; the method was immunoSEQ multiplex PCR. The profile shows under 2,000,000 clones, approximately 95% of them singletons. Material for sequencing was naive CD8+ T cells sorted from blood. These receptors were taken from a man younger than 30 in good health. The CDR3 runs from the conserved cysteine through the conserved F or W. D genes are given only for firm matches. Clone size, where shown, is once, few, many, or a class for clones that have expanded.

d_gene	abundance	v_gene	j_gene	CDR3nt	CDR3aa
TRBD1	-	TRBV5-8	TRBJ1-3	TGTGCCAGCAGCTTGGGGGACAGTTTGGGCACTGGAAACACCATATATTTT	CASSLGDSLGTGNTIYF
-	-	TRBV4-1	TRBJ2-3	TGCGCCAGCAGCCGTTCAGACCTGGGGGAATCCACAGATACGCAGTATTTT	CASSRSDLGESTDTQYF
-	-	TRBV7-9	TRBJ1-6	TGTGCCAGCAGCTTAGACTACCGGGCCGAGGAAGATTCACCCCTCCACTTT	CASSLDYRAEEDSPLHF
-	-	TRBV27	TRBJ1-1	TGTGCCAGCAGTTTATTAGCCACGGCTCCAGGGGTTGAAGCTTTCTTT	CASSLLATAPGVEAFF
-	-	TRBV6-5	TRBJ2-3	TGTGCCAGCAGTTACCTGAGGGCAGATACGCAGTATTTT	CASSYLRADTQYF
TRBD1	-	TRBV30	TRBJ1-5	TGTGCCTGGTCCGACAGGGGGCGAGGCAATCAGCCCCAGCATTTT	CAWSDRGRGNQPQHF
-	-	TRBV6-5	TRBJ2-3	TGTGCCAGCAGTTACTCGAGCAGCACAGATACGCAGTATTTT	CASSYSSSTDTQYF
-	-	TRBV28	TRBJ2-5	TGTGCCAGCAGTTCCTTCGGGACCTTAGAAGAGACCCAGTACTTC	CASSSFGTLEETQYF
-	-	TRBV18	TRBJ1-2	TGTGCCAGCCAGGATGCAACCGGGGGCTACACCTTC	CASQDATGGYTF
-	-	TRBV6-5	TRBJ1-3	TGTGCCAGCAGTTACGCCATCTCTGGAAACACCATATATTTT	CASSYAISGNTIYF
TRBD2	-	TRBV5-6	TRBJ2-1	TGTGCCAGCGGACCAAGCGGGAGTGAAAGGGATGAGCAGTTCTTC	CASGPSGSERDEQFF
TRBD1	once	TRBV29-1	TRBJ1-2	TGCAGCGCATCAGGACAGGGGAACTATGGCTACACCTTC	CSASGQGNYGYTF
-	-	TRBV9	TRBJ2-3	TGTGCCAGCAGCGTAATCAGCGGGCGGACAGATACGCAGTATTTT	CASSVISGRTDTQYF
TRBD2	-	TRBV6-6	TRBJ2-5	TGTGCCAGCAGTTACCGTAGCGGGGCGAACCAAGAGACCCAGTACTTC	CASSYRSGANQETQYF
-	-	TRBV2	TRBJ2-5	TGTGCCAGCAGCTCACACAACGATGAGACCCAGTACTTC	CASSSHNDETQYF
TRBD1	-	TRBV5-1	TRBJ1-6	TGCGCCAGCAGCTTATTCCAAGCGACAGGGGTCAATTCACCCCTCCACTTT	CASSLFQATGVNSPLHF
-	-	TRBV30	TRBJ1-3	TGTGCCTGGAGTGTGGGCGGCTCTGGAAACACCATATATTTT	CAWSVGGSGNTIYF
-	once	TRBV7-2	TRBJ2-5	TGTGCCAGCAGCTCCGAGGGGAGCGCCCAAGAGACCCAGTACTTC	CASSSEGSAQETQYF
TRBD1	-	TRBV7-9	TRBJ1-5	TGTGCCAGCGGACAGGGGAATCAGCCCCAGCATTTT	CASGQGNQPQHF
-	-	TRBV4-3	TRBJ1-2	TGCGCCAGCAGCCAAGGAAGGGCAGCCAACTATGGCTACACCTTC	CASSQGRAANYGYTF
TRBD2	-	TRBV28	TRBJ2-1	TGTGCCAGCAGTTTATTAGCGGGGCCCTACAATGAGCAGTTCTTC	CASSLLAGPYNEQFF
-	-	TRBV5-8	TRBJ1-1	TGTGCCAGCAGCTTGGGGGGGATGGGCACTGAAGCTTTCTTT	CASSLGGMGTEAFF
-	-	TRBV5-1	TRBJ2-3	TGCGCCAGCAGTGCAGGGTTTGCAGATACGCAGTATTTT	CASSAGFADTQYF
-	-	TRBV6-5	TRBJ2-3	TGTGCCAGCGGTAGGAGTCTTAGCACAGATACGCAGTATTTT	CASGRSLSTDTQYF
TRBD1	-	TRBV2	TRBJ2-5	TGTGCCAGCAGAGAGGGACAGGTAAAAGAGACCCAGTACTTC	CASREGQVKETQYF
-	-	TRBV9	TRBJ2-7	TGTGCCAGCAGCGTAGGCAGGGAAATTTACGAGCAGTACTTC	CASSVGREIYEQYF
TRBD2	-	TRBV19	TRBJ2-1	TGTGCCAGTAGTGGACTAGCGGGAGGGTACAATGAGCAGTTCTTC	CASSGLAGGYNEQFF
TRBD2	-	TRBV27	TRBJ2-3	TGTGCCAGCAGGCTGACTAGCGGGGGGTATCCAGATACGCAGTATTTT	CASRLTSGGYPDTQYF
TRBD1	-	TRBV5-1	TRBJ2-5	TGCGCCAGCAGACCCGACAGGGCCCAAGAGACCCAGTACTTC	CASRPDRAQETQYF
-	few	TRBV13	TRBJ1-2	TGTGCCAGCACCGGGGGAGCTAACTATGGCTACACCTTC	CASTGGANYGYTF
TRBD1	-	TRBV27	TRBJ1-6	TGTGCCAGCAGTCTGGGACAGGTTAATTCACCCCTCCACTTT	CASSLGQVNSPLHF
-	-	TRBV2	TRBJ2-3	TGTGCCGGCCCTTTCGTGCCCCAGGGAGCGGGTAGCGCAGATACGCAGTATTTT	CAGPFVPQGAGSADTQYF
TRBD2	-	TRBV28	TRBJ2-3	TGTGCCAGCAGTGGAACCGGGACTAGCGGGAGCACAGATACGCAGTATTTT	CASSGTGTSGSTDTQYF
TRBD2	-	TRBV5-1	TRBJ2-7	TGCGCCAGCAGCGACACTAGCGGGGCCTACGAGCAGTACTTC	CASSDTSGAYEQYF
-	-	TRBV2	TRBJ1-5	TGTGCCAGCAGGCTATATAGCAATCAGCCCCAGCATTTT	CASRLYSNQPQHF
-	-	TRBV7-9	TRBJ1-1	TGTGCCAGCAGTAAGAACACTGAAGCTTTCTTT	CASSKNTEAFF
-	-	TRBV6-5	TRBJ2-2	TGTGCCAGCGGCGGGGAGGACGGGGAGCTGTTTTTT	CASGGEDGELFF
-	once	TRBV6-5	TRBJ2-2	TGTGCCAGCAGTTACGGGGCAACCGGGGAGCTGTTTTTT	CASSYGATGELFF
-	-	TRBV7-2	TRBJ2-7	TGTGCCAGCAGCTTAGAGGTGGGGGCCGAGCAGTACTTC	CASSLEVGAEQYF
-	-	TRBV5-6	TRBJ2-4	TGTGCCAGCAGCCCCGCGGAGGGCAAAAACATTCAGTACTTC	CASSPAEGKNIQYF
TRBD1	few	TRBV28	TRBJ2-7	TGTGCCAGCAGTTTTGGGACAGCCTACGAGCAGTACTTC	CASSFGTAYEQYF
-	-	TRBV4-1	TRBJ1-5	TGCGCCAGCAGCCATCTCCAAGGAGGACCCCAGCATTTT	CASSHLQGGPQHF
TRBD1	-	TRBV4-3	TRBJ2-7	TGCGCCAGCAGCCACGCCTGGGACAGTACCTACGAGCAGTACTTC	CASSHAWDSTYEQYF
TRBD1	-	TRBV9	TRBJ2-1	TGTGCCAGCAGCGTAGGGGACAGGGGGCGCGATGAGCAGTTCTTC	CASSVGDRGRDEQFF
-	-	TRBV11-2	TRBJ1-3	TGTGCCAGCAGCTTATGGGCGGGGACTGGAAACACCATATATTTT	CASSLWAGTGNTIYF
-	-	TRBV4-1	TRBJ2-1	TGCGCCAGCAGCCAAGCCCCCGGACTGGTTTACAATGAGCAGTTCTTC	CASSQAPGLVYNEQFF
-	-	TRBV6-6	TRBJ2-7	TGTGCCAGCAGTCAAAACATGGATTACGAGCAGTACTTC	CASSQNMDYEQYF
-	-	TRBV19	TRBJ2-7	TGTGCCAGTAGTTCCGGGCTGGGCTCCTACGAGCAGTACTTC	CASSSGLGSYEQYF
-	-	TRBV7-3	TRBJ2-7	TGTGCCAGCCCCCTTGATTCGACAGTATCCTACGAGCAGTACTTC	CASPLDSTVSYEQYF
TRBD1	-	TRBV9	TRBJ2-7	TGTGCCAGCAGCCTGGGACAGGGTGCCTACGAGCAGTACTTC	CASSLGQGAYEQYF
TRBD2	-	TRBV10-1	TRBJ2-1	TGCGCCAGCAGTGATCTGCGGGGGTCCTACAATGAGCAGTTCTTC	CASSDLRGSYNEQFF
-	-	TRBV9	TRBJ1-2	TGTGCCAGCAGCGCCGGGCCCCAAGGGGGCTACACCTTC	CASSAGPQGGYTF
TRBD1	-	TRBV7-8	TRBJ2-5	TGTGCCAGCAGCCCCTGGTCGGGACAGGGGGTAGAAGAGACCCAGTACTTC	CASSPWSGQGVEETQYF
TRBD2	-	TRBV7-6	TRBJ2-3	TGTGCCAGCAGCTTACAAGCGGGGGGTCGGACAGATACGCAGTATTTT	CASSLQAGGRTDTQYF
TRBD1	-	TRBV27	TRBJ2-7	TGTGCCAGCAGCTGGAAGGGGGCCTACTACGAGCAGTACTTC	CASSWKGAYYEQYF
TRBD1	once	TRBV4-3	TRBJ2-3	TGCGCCAGCAGCCAAGATCGGGGCACAGGGGTCAACACAGATACGCAGTATTTT	CASSQDRGTGVNTDTQYF
-	-	TRBV4-1	TRBJ2-4	TGCGCCAGCAGCCACGCCGGGCAGGCCAAAAACATTCAGTACTTC	CASSHAGQAKNIQYF
-	-	TRBV6-5	TRBJ1-1	TGTGCCAGCAGTTACCGTGAGGGTTGGAGCACTGAAGCTTTCTTT	CASSYREGWSTEAFF
-	-	TRBV4-1	TRBJ2-5	TGCGCCAGCAGCCAGGGGGACCGCCTAAGAGAAGAGACCCAGTACTTC	CASSQGDRLREETQYF
-	few	TRBV14	TRBJ1-2	TGTGCCAGCAGCCAAGACAGCTACTATGGCTACACCTTC	CASSQDSYYGYTF